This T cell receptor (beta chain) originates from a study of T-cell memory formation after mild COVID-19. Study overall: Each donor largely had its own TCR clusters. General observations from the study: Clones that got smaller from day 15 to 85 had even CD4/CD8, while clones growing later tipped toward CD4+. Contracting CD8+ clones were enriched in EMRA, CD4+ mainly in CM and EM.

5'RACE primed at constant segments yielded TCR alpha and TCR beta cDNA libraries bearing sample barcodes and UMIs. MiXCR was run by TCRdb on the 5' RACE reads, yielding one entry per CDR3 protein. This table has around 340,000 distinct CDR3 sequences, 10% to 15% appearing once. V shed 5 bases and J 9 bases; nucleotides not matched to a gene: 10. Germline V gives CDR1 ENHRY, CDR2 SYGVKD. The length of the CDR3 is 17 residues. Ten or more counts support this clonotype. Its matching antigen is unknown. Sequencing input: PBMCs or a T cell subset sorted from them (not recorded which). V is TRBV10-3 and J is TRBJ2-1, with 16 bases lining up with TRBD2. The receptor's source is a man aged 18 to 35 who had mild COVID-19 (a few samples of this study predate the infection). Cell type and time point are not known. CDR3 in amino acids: CAISLGGTSGGAGEQFF. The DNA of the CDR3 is TGTGCCATCAGTTTAGGAGGGACTAGCGGGGGGGCTGGTGAGCAGTTCTTC.